This T cell receptor beta chain was sequenced during a study of vaccination effects on CD4 cells after COVID-19. This CDR3 spans 14 amino acids. V lost 2 bases, J lost 3 bases, and 11 bases lay in between. Germline V gene lookup returns CDR1 SGHRS and CDR2 YFSETQ. Study observations and caveats: Substantial clonal contraction characterized both infection- and vaccine-induced clones late after vaccination.

The table came from immunoSEQ multiplex PCR; TCRdb's copy has only in-frame clones and leaves some out. The sample shows roughly 71,000 clones, about 80% of them seen only once. ViraFEST expansion of antigen-specific CD4+ T cells with viral peptide pools preceded sequencing. Cells that had been cultured for nine to eleven days were the source of isolated CD4+ T cells. Subjects were given two BNT162b2 or mRNA-1273 vaccine doses. Previously uninfected by SARS-CoV-2, the vaccine recipients also showed negative nucleocapsid antibodies. Note on this clone: What it recognizes is unknown.

This clonotype was sampled from a human donor who received a COVID-19 vaccine. This chain uses TRBV5-1 with TRBJ2-5; a possible D gene is TRBD2 (5 bases). Source: CD4+ T cells from PBMCs cultured with HCoV-229E spike peptides, taken after COVID-19 vaccination. This CDR3 is CASSFGLTKETQYF. The CDR3, as DNA: TGCGCCAGCAGCTTTGGACTCACTAAAGAGACCCAGTACTTC.